This T cell receptor beta chain was found in a study of blood T cell repertoires in COVID-19. Study background: Some COVID-19 samples were acute and others convalescent; all came from the United States, Italy and Spain.

This CDR3 has 15 residues. Germline V gives CDR1 SGHAT, CDR2 FQDESV (reference sequence). With V trimmed by 4 bases and J by 2 bases, 6 bases remained unmatched. Study processing details: Scientists estimated how many nucleated cells there were by amplifying reference gene primers. Generated by immunoSEQ multiplex PCR, the TCRdb table keeps only in-frame clones and is missing some. Clonal size and the V and J genes are those of that table, whereas D and trimming came from the DNA. The data contain hundreds of thousands of clones, 80% to 90% of them singletons. Of note for this clone: At the DNA level, this CDR3 is encoded by other sequences in the same sample as well.

Sequenced sample: peripheral blood. This TCR came from a man in his forties with acute or convalescent COVID-19. J is TRBJ1-2 and V is TRBV11-1; 8 bases map to TRBD1. The DNA of the CDR3 is TGTGCCAGCAGCTCCGGACAGGGTCGAAACTATGGCTACACCTTC. Translating it yields CASSSGQGRNYGYTF.